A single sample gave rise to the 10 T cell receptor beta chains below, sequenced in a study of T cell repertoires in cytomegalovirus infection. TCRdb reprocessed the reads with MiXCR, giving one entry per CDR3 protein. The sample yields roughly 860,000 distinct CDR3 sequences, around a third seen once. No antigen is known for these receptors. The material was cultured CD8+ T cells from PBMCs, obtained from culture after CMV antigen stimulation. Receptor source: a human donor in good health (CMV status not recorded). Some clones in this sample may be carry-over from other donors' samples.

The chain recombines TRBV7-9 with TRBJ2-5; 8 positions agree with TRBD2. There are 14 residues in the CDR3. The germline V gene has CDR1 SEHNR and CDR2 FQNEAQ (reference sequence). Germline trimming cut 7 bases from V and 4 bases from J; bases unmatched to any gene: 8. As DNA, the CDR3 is TGTGCCAGCAACCGAGGGACTAGGAGAGAGACCCAGTACTTC. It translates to CASNRGTRRETQYF. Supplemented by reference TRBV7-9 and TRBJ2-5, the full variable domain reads DTGVSQNPRHKITKRGQNVTFRCDPISEHNRLYWYRQTLGQGPEFLTYFQNEAQLEKSRLLSDRFSAERPKGSFSTLEIQRTEQGDSAMYLCASNRGTRRETQYFGPGTRLLVL.

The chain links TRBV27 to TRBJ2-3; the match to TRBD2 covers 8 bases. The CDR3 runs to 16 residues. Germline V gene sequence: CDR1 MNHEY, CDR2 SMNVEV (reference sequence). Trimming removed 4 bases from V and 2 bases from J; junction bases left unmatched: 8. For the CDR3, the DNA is TGTGCCAGCAGTTCACTTAGCGGGGCCCTCACAGATACGCAGTATTTT. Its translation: CASSSLSGALTDTQYF.

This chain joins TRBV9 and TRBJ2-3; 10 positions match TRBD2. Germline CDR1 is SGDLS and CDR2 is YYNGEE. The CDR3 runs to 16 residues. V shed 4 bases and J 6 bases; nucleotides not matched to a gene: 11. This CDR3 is CASSPRLSGGADTQYF. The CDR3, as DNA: TGTGCCAGCAGCCCCCGTTTGAGCGGGGGGGCTGATACGCAGTATTTT.

CDR3 DNA sequence: TGTGCCAGCAGCGCAACCCACGGGGTCCCCTCAACCTATGGCTACACCTTC. Translation gives CASSATHGVPSTYGYTF. This rearrangement joins TRBV14 to TRBJ1-2; no reliable D call. Between the trimmed V and J ends, which lost 5 bases and 4 bases, there was a span of 23 bases. Germline V gene data show CDR1 as SGHDN and CDR2 as FVKESK. This CDR3 has 17 residues. Variable domain in full (rest from reference TRBV14 and TRBJ1-2): EAGVTQFPSHSVIEKGQTVTLRCDPISGHDNLYWYRRVMGKEIKFLLHFVKESKQDESGMPNNRFLAERTGGTYSTLKVQPAELEDSGVYFCASSATHGVPSTYGYTFGSGTRLTVV.

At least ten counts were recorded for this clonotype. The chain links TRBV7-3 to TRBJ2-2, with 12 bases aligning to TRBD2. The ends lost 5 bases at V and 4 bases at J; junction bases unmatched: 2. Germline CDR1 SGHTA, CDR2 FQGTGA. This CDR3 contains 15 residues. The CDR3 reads CASSTSGGFTGELFF. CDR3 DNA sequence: TGTGCCAGCAGCACTAGCGGGGGGTTCACCGGGGAGCTGTTTTTT. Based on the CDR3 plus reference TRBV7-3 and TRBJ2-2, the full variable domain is GAGVSQTPSNKVTEKGKYVELRCDPISGHTALYWYRQSLGQGPEFLIYFQGTGAADDSGLPNDRFFAVRPEGSVSTLKIQRTERGDSAVYLCASSTSGGFTGELFFGEGSRLTVL.

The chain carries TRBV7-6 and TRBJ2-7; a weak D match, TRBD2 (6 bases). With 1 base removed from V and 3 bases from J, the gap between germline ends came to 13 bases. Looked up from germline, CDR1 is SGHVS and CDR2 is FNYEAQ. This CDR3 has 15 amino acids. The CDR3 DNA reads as TGTGCCAGCAGCTTAGGGGGGGAGGATCACTACGAGCAGTACTTC. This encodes CASSLGGEDHYEQYF.

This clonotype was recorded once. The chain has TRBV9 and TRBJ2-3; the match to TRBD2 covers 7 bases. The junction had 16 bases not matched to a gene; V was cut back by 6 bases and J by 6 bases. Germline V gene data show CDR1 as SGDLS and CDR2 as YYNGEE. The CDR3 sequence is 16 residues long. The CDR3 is CASTHNRDYPSDTQYF. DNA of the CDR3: TGTGCCAGCACCCATAACCGGGACTATCCTTCTGATACGCAGTATTTT. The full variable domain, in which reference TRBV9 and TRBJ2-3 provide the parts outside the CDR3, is DSGVTQTPKHLITATGQRVTLRCSPRSGDLSVYWYQQSLDQGLQFLIQYYNGEERAKGNILERFSAQQFPDLHSELNLSSLELGDSALYFCASTHNRDYPSDTQYFGPGTRLTVL.

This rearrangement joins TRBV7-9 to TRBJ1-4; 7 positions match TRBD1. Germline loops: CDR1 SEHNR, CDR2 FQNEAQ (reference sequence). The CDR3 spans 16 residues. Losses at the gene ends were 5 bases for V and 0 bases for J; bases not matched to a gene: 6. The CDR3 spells CASSTNRGTTNEKLFF. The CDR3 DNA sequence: TGTGCCAGCAGCACCAACAGGGGCACAACTAATGAAAAACTGTTTTTT. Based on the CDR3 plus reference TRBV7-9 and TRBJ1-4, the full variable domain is DTGVSQNPRHKITKRGQNVTFRCDPISEHNRLYWYRQTLGQGPEFLTYFQNEAQLEKSRLLSDRFSAERPKGSFSTLEIQRTEQGDSAMYLCASSTNRGTTNEKLFFGSGTQLSVL.

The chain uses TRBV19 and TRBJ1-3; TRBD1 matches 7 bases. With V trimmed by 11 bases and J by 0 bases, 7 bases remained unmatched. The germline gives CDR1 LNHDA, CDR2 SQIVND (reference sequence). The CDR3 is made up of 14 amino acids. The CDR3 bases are TGTGCCGTAGGACAGGAGAACTCTGGAAACACCATATATTTT. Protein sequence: CAVGQENSGNTIYF.

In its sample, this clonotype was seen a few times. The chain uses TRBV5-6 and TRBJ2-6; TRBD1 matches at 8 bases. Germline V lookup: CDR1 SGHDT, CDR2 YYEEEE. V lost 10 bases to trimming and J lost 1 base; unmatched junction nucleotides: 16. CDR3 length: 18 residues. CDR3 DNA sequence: TGTGCCTCTTATCTAGGCAGGGGGCTAGGATCTGGGGCCAACGTCCTGACTTTC. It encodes CASYLGRGLGSGANVLTF.